A single sample gave rise to the 4 T cell receptor beta chains below, sequenced in a study of CD8 T cells in Susac syndrome. The RNA input was 0.5 to 1 ug, and it was reverse transcribed with random hexamers. TCRdb re-called the immunoSEQ multiplex PCR reads with MiXCR, one entry per CDR3 protein. This table holds approximately 180,000 distinct CDR3 sequences, roughly 94% found once. Input material: CD4+ T cells from PBMCs. These receptors all come from a human donor with Susac syndrome.

The rearrangement joins TRBV5-1 to TRBJ1-2; D is uncertain. In germline, CDR1 is SGHRS, CDR2 YFSETQ. The CDR3 has 13 residues. V lost 4 bases and J 7 bases, leaving 14 bases between the germline ends. CDR3: CASSPRSGGGYTF. CDR3 sequence (DNA): TGCGCCAGCAGCCCCCGGTCGGGAGGTGGCTACACCTTC. Drawing the rest from reference TRBV5-1 and TRBJ1-2, the complete variable domain is KAGVTQTPRYLIKTRGQQVTLSCSPISGHRSVSWYQQTPGQGLQFLFEYFSETQRNKGNFPGRFSGRQFSNSRSEMNVSTLELGDSALYLCASSPRSGGGYTFGSGTRLTVV.

The rearrangement links TRBV20-1 to TRBJ1-5; tentative D call: TRBD1 (6 bases). This CDR3 has 16 residues. V was trimmed by 0 bases and J by 5 bases, leaving 17 bases between them. The germline V gene has CDR1 DFQATT and CDR2 SNEGSKA (reference sequence). Here the CDR3 DNA reads TGCAGTGCTAGAGAGAGTGGGCGGGGGCTGGATCAGCCCCAGCATTTT. This translates into CSARESGRGLDQPQHF.

V is TRBV11-2 and J is TRBJ2-7; unclear D gene. Trimming took 2 bases from V and 0 from J, leaving 17 bases between them. Germline V gives CDR1 SGHAT, CDR2 FQNNGV. The CDR3 runs to 17 residues. In nucleotides, the CDR3 is TGTGCCAGCAGCTTATCCGCCCGGTTCTCAGGCTCCTACGAGCAGTACTTC. Translated, it gives CASSLSARFSGSYEQYF.

V is TRBV11-2 and J is TRBJ2-1; 13 bases are shared with TRBD2. V trimming: 3 bases; J trimming: 7 bases; junction bases outside the gene matches: 24. The CDR3 length is 22 residues. CDR1 SGHAT and CDR2 FQNNGV come from the germline V gene. The CDR3 nucleotides are TGTGCCAGCAGCTTGTCTTTCCTGGACAGAGGACTAGCGGGAGAGTCGAGGAATGAGCAGTTCTTC. It translates to CASSLSFLDRGLAGESRNEQFF.